Listed below are T cell receptor beta chains from one sample, sequenced in a study of blood T cell repertoires in COVID-19. The method was immunoSEQ multiplex PCR; TCRdb's version includes in-frame clones alone and lacks a portion of them. Altogether hundreds of thousands of clones are present, 88% being singletons, with the ten largest covering over 2%. Sequenced sample: PBMCs or T cells enriched from blood (not recorded which). All receptors come from a woman aged 60-70 years in a cohort exposed to, infected with or recovered from COVID-19 (not recorded which). Each CDR3 is given with its conserved first and last residue. A D gene is named only where the DNA matches it firmly. Clone size is not always given. Where it is, it says once, few, many or a class for expanded clones.

TRBV4-2,TRBD2,TRBJ2-7,NA,CASSPLAGGQNEQYF,TGTGCCAGCAGCCCCCTAGCGGGAGGGCAGAACGAGCAGTACTTC
TRBV21-1,NA,TRBJ2-7,few,CASSKLRGITYEQYF,TGTGCCAGCAGCAAACTAAGGGGCATCACCTACGAGCAGTACTTC
TRBV7-9,NA,TRBJ1-1,few,CASSPPGNTEAFF,TGTGCCAGCAGCCCGCCGGGGAACACTGAAGCTTTCTTT
TRBV30,NA,TRBJ2-7,NA,CAWSVQARNEQYF,TGTGCCTGGAGTGTACAGGCTAGAAACGAGCAGTACTTC
TRBV6-5,NA,TRBJ1-5,NA,CASKNDGSNNQPQHF,TGTGCCAGCAAAAACGACGGGTCCAACAATCAGCCCCAGCATTTT
TRBV6-5,NA,TRBJ1-2,once,CASSYSSEAYGYTF,TGTGCCAGCAGTTACTCGAGCGAAGCTTATGGCTACACCTTC
TRBV10-1,NA,TRBJ1-1,NA,CASSDGTPGGTEAFF,TGCGCCAGCAGTGACGGGACACCGGGGGGGACTGAAGCTTTCTTT
TRBV7-9,TRBD1,TRBJ1-5,NA,CASSSTDRGFQPQHF,TGTGCCAGCAGCTCCACGGACAGGGGTTTTCAGCCCCAGCATTTT
TRBV19,TRBD1,TRBJ2-5,NA,CASSTARQGKETQYF,TGTGCCAGTAGTACCGCCCGACAGGGTAAAGAGACCCAGTACTTC
TRBV24-1,NA,TRBJ2-2,NA,CATSDLDRSGTGELFF,TGTGCCACCAGTGACCTTGACAGGAGTGGCACCGGGGAGCTGTTTTTT
TRBV6-5,NA,TRBJ1-1,NA,CASSFRDNEAFF,TGTGCCAGCAGTTTCAGGGATAATGAAGCTTTCTTT
TRBV10-2,NA,TRBJ2-7,NA,CASSESGSGLFSYEQYF,TGCGCCAGCAGTGAATCGGGTTCGGGACTGTTCTCCTACGAGCAGTACTTC
TRBV6-1,TRBD1,TRBJ1-5,once,CASSGMDRGDNQPQHF,TGTGCCAGCAGTGGAATGGACAGGGGCGACAATCAGCCCCAGCATTTT
TRBV6-5,NA,TRBJ2-5,few,CASSSLTGNQETQYF,TGTGCCAGCAGTTCCCTAACAGGAAACCAAGAGACCCAGTACTTC
TRBV15,NA,TRBJ1-2,NA,CATSRDSYGYTF,TGTGCCACCAGCAGAGACAGCTATGGCTACACCTTC
TRBV28,TRBD2,TRBJ2-3,NA,CASSLATSGTDTQYF,TGTGCCAGCAGTTTAGCGACTAGCGGGACAGATACGCAGTATTTT
TRBV29-1,NA,TRBJ2-1,NA,CSVEQVRGYNEQFF,TGCAGCGTTGAACAGGTACGGGGCTACAATGAGCAGTTCTTC
TRBV7-2,TRBD2,TRBJ2-3,NA,CASSLGLAGSDTQYF,TGTGCCAGCAGCCTTGGACTAGCGGGCTCAGATACGCAGTATTTT
TRBV5-1,TRBD1,TRBJ2-5,NA,CASSGRDRALQETQYF,TGCGCCAGCAGCGGCCGGGACAGGGCCCTCCAAGAGACCCAGTACTTC
TRBV5-6,TRBD1,TRBJ1-1,NA,CASSLPGGYTEAFF,TGTGCCAGCAGCTTGCCAGGGGGCTACACTGAAGCTTTCTTT
TRBV9,NA,TRBJ2-7,NA,CASSAGDYEQYF,TGTGCCAGCAGCGCCGGGGACTACGAGCAGTACTTC